Shown below are 20 T cell receptor beta chains from a single sample sequenced in a study of control samples from healthy donors and cancer patients. Clones were read by immunoSEQ multiplex PCR, and TCRdb kept only the in-frame ones, dropping some. The sample carries more than 75,000 clones, about nine tenths recorded once. Sequences were obtained from blood. The origin of the receptors is a man aged 45 to 65 in good health.

This chain joins TRBV30 and TRBJ2-2; TRBD1 aligns across 10 bases. V lost 3 bases to trimming and J lost 5 bases; unmatched junction nucleotides: 12. Looked up from germline, CDR1 is GTSNPN and CDR2 is SVGIG (reference sequence). The CDR3 totals 17 residues. The CDR3 nucleotides read TGTGCCTGGAGCTCCGGGACAGGGGTTTTATCGACCGGGGAGCTGTTTTTT. Protein: CAWSSGTGVLSTGELFF. Full variable domain (missing parts from reference TRBV30 and TRBJ2-2): SQTIHQWPATLVQPVGSPLSLECTVEGTSNPNLYWYRQAAGRGLQLLFYSVGIGQISSEVPQNLSASRPQDRQFILSSKKLLLSDSGFYLCAWSSGTGVLSTGELFFGEGSRLTVL.

The rearrangement joins TRBV18 to TRBJ2-5, with 8 bases identical to TRBD2. Per germline, CDR1 KGHSH and CDR2 LQKENI. The CDR3 is 15 amino acids. V lost 0 bases to trimming and J lost 7 bases; unmatched junction nucleotides: 7. CDR3 nucleotide sequence: TGTGCCAGCTCACCACCGCCGGGGGGGCGAGTGACCCAGTACTTC. Residues: CASSPPPGGRVTQYF.

The CDR3 DNA reads TGTGCCAGCAGCGTAGCGGGGGGAAATACCGGGGAGCTGTTTTTT. Protein: CASSVAGGNTGELFF. The genes are TRBV9 and TRBJ2-2; 7 bases line up with TRBD2. After removal of 0 bases from V and 5 bases from J, the junction contained 4 bases not matched to a gene. Per the germline V gene, CDR1 is SGDLS and CDR2 is YYNGEE. The CDR3 runs 15 residues.

The chain carries TRBV11-3 and TRBJ2-7, with TRBD1 matching over 7 bases. The V and J ends lost 5 bases and 4 bases, in that order; junction bases with no gene match: 11. This CDR3 has 15 residues. CDR1 SGHNT and CDR2 YENEEA come from the germline V gene. The CDR3 DNA reads TGTGCCAGCAGCCGACCGGACAGGTCCGCTTACGAGCAGTACTTC. This codes for CASSRPDRSAYEQYF.

The genes are TRBV9 and TRBJ1-1; no firm D call. Between the trimmed V and J ends, which lost 0 bases and 3 bases, there was a span of 12 bases. This CDR3 is 15 amino acids long. Germline CDR1 is SGDLS and CDR2 is YYNGEE. CDR3 DNA sequence: TGTGCCAGCAGCGTAGAAAGTAGGGCGGACACTGAAGCTTTCTTT. It specifies CASSVESRADTEAFF.

The chain links TRBV30 to TRBJ1-1, with 7 bases that match TRBD1. From germline, CDR1 is GTSNPN and CDR2 SVGIG (reference sequence). The CDR3 is made up of 17 amino acids. After removal of 3 bases from V and 5 bases from J, the junction contained 18 bases not matched to a gene. CDR3 amino acids: CAWRLRGGNSVQTEAFF. The CDR3 region has the DNA TGTGCCTGGAGACTCCGAGGGGGCAATTCGGTCCAGACTGAAGCTTTCTTT.

The J gene is TRBJ2-1, the V gene TRBV7-3, with 7 bases identical to TRBD2. Unmatched junction bases numbered 2, after V lost 3 bases and J lost 3 bases. The CDR3 is 14 residues long. The V gene's germline CDR1 is SGHTA and CDR2 FQGTGA. CDR3 nucleotides: TGTGCCAGCAGCTTGGGGACTAACTACAATGAGCAGTTCTTC. Its protein product is CASSLGTNYNEQFF.

This clone was recorded once. The genes are TRBV7-8 and TRBJ1-2; the match to TRBD1 covers 10 bases. Trimming cost V 5 bases and J 2 bases; bases outside gene matches: 5. CDR1 SGHVS and CDR2 FQNEAQ come from the germline V gene. The CDR3 totals 15 residues. The CDR3 loop is CASSPRDRGNYGYTF. The CDR3 coding sequence is TGTGCCAGCAGCCCACGGGACAGGGGAAACTATGGCTACACCTTC.

In this sample, this clone turned up once. J is TRBJ2-5 and V is TRBV7-6; 7 nucleotides align to TRBD2. Losses at the gene ends were 5 bases for V and 3 bases for J; bases not matched to a gene: 12. CDR3 size: 16 residues. The germline V gene encodes CDR1 SGHVS and CDR2 FNYEAQ. Written as DNA, the CDR3 is TGTGCCAGCAGCCAACCCCGCGGACTAGAAGAAGAGACCCAGTACTTC. The encoded protein is CASSQPRGLEEETQYF. Drawing the rest from reference TRBV7-6 and TRBJ2-5, the complete variable domain is GAGVSQSPRYKVTKRGQDVALRCDPISGHVSLYWYRQALGQGPEFLTYFNYEAQQDKSGLPNDRFSAERPEGSISTLTIQRTEQRDSAMYRCASSQPRGLEEETQYFGPGTRLLVL.

V gene TRBV27 combines with J gene TRBJ1-3; D ambiguous. The CDR3 totals 13 residues. From germline, CDR1 is MNHEY and CDR2 SMNVEV (reference sequence). Trimming took 5 bases from V and 0 from J, leaving 5 bases between them. CDR3: CASSTFSGNTIYF. The CDR3 DNA reads TGTGCCAGCAGTACTTTCTCTGGAAACACCATATATTTT.

The chain links TRBV5-1 to TRBJ2-3; D is possibly TRBD2 (7 bases). The germline gives CDR1 SGHRS, CDR2 YFSETQ. The CDR3 spans 14 residues. V shed 5 bases and J shed 1 base, with 11 bases lying between them. The CDR3 spells CASRQGGGTDTQYF. For the CDR3, the DNA is TGCGCCAGCAGACAGGGAGGGGGCACAGATACGCAGTATTTT.

The J gene is TRBJ1-1, the V gene TRBV5-1; possibly TRBD1 for D (5 bases). CDR3 length equals 14 residues. Germline loops: CDR1 SGHRS, CDR2 YFSETQ. V lost 3 bases to trimming and J lost 1 base, with 10 bases between them. This CDR3 is CASSSIGQNTEAFF. Written as DNA, the CDR3 is TGCGCCAGCAGCTCGATCGGACAGAACACTGAAGCTTTCTTT.

The chain is built from TRBV4-2 and TRBJ1-5; no firm D call. CDR3 length: 17 amino acids. Germline loops: CDR1 LGHNA, CDR2 YNFKEQ. Deletions cut 2 bases from V and 0 bases from J, with 14 bases between. CDR3 in DNA: TGTGCCAGCAGCCAATCAGGCCTCTTGGGTAGCAATCAGCCCCAGCATTTT. It specifies CASSQSGLLGSNQPQHF.

V usage is TRBV5-6 and J usage is TRBJ1-2, with 8 bases that match TRBD1. Germline trimming cut 0 bases from V and 7 bases from J; bases unmatched to any gene: 8. Germline assignment: CDR1 SGHDT and CDR2 YYEEEE. This CDR3 has 15 residues. CDR3 residues: CASSLERARGLGYTF. In DNA form, the CDR3 reads TGTGCCAGCAGCTTGGAGCGGGCCAGGGGGCTTGGCTACACCTTC.

To note about this clone: One end of the junction varies from germline; a read error may be responsible. The V call is TRBV2, the J call TRBJ2-3, with D perhaps TRBD1 (7 bases). Germline V gene data show CDR1 as SNHLY and CDR2 as FYNNEI. The CDR3 totals 12 residues. DNA of the CDR3: TGTGCCAGCAGGCCTGACAGGGAGGAAATAAGTTTT. Residues: CASRPDREEISF.

The chain joins TRBV24-1 to TRBJ2-5; 9 bases are shared with TRBD1. The CDR3 totals 16 residues. Germline CDR1 KGHDR, CDR2 SFDVKD. V dropped 2 bases and J dropped 3; count of bases not matched to a gene: 6. The DNA of the CDR3 is TGTGCCACCAGTGATTCGACCGGGACAGGGAAAGAGACCCAGTACTTC. Protein: CATSDSTGTGKETQYF.

V usage is TRBV9 and J usage is TRBJ1-2; TRBD1 agrees at 9 bases. The length of the CDR3 is 16 residues. The V gene end was trimmed by 4 bases and the J gene end by 4 bases; junction bases not matched to a gene: 11. Germline V lookup: CDR1 SGDLS, CDR2 YYNGEE. The CDR3 spells CASSPRRQGDPYGYTF. The CDR3 DNA reads as TGTGCCAGCAGCCCCCGTAGACAGGGGGATCCCTATGGCTACACCTTC.

This chain links TRBV27 with TRBJ2-3, with 10 nucleotides matching TRBD2. Germline V gene sequence: CDR1 MNHEY, CDR2 SMNVEV (reference sequence). This CDR3 spans 18 amino acids. Trimming cost V 7 bases and J 2 bases; bases outside gene matches: 15. CDR3 loop: CASTPLGSGGPLTDTQYF. CDR3 DNA sequence: TGTGCCAGCACCCCCTTAGGTAGCGGGGGGCCCCTCACAGATACGCAGTATTTT.

The chain uses TRBV5-8 and TRBJ1-2; 12 bases align to TRBD1. The CDR3 runs to 17 residues. Germline CDR1 reads SGHTS; CDR2 reads YDEGEE. V gave up 2 bases and J gave up 6 bases; unmatched junction bases: 11. Here the CDR3 DNA reads TGTGCCAGCAGCTTCCGGGACAGGGGGCCCCACGTGGATGGCTACACCTTC. It is translated as CASSFRDRGPHVDGYTF.

In this sample, this clone turned up once. The V and J genes are TRBV2 and TRBJ2-2; TRBD2 matches 11 bases. The germline gives CDR1 SNHLY, CDR2 FYNNEI. V shed 2 bases and J 4 bases; nucleotides not matched to a gene: 0. CDR3 length equals 15 residues. The CDR3 spells CASSELAGGTGELFF. The CDR3, as DNA: TGTGCCAGCAGTGAACTAGCGGGGGGCACCGGGGAGCTGTTTTTT. The whole variable domain, remainder taken from reference TRBV2 and TRBJ2-2, is EPEVTQTPSHQVTQMGQEVILRCVPISNHLYFYWYRQILGQKVEFLVSFYNNEISEKSEIFDDQFSVERPDGSNFTLKIRSTKLEDSAMYFCASSELAGGTGELFFGEGSRLTVL.